A selection of T cell receptor beta chains follows, all from one sample in a study of T cells in Graves' hyperthyroidism and ophthalmopathy. TCRdb ran MiXCR on the multiplex PCR reads and lists one entry per CDR3 protein. This table holds around 300,000 distinct CDR3 sequences, more than 11% found once. Sequences were obtained from blood. The receptors were sampled from a woman in her twenties or thirties with Graves' hyperthyroidism. The CDR3 runs from the conserved cysteine through the conserved F or W. The order of the fields is J gene, D gene, clone size, V gene, CDR3 protein, CDR3 DNA. The D gene is left open where the match is weak. The size entry is marked missing in some rows and otherwise reads once, few, many or a size class.

j_gene: TRBJ1-1; d_gene: NA; abundance: many; v_gene: TRBV7-9; CDR3aa: CASTRTVEAFF; CDR3nt: TGTGCCAGCACCCGGACGGTTGAAGCTTTCTTT
j_gene: TRBJ2-5; d_gene: NA; abundance: many; v_gene: TRBV28; CDR3aa: CASSLRSPGETQYF; CDR3nt: TGTGCCAGCAGTTTAAGATCACCGGGGGAGACCCAGTACTTC
j_gene: TRBJ1-1; d_gene: NA; abundance: many; v_gene: TRBV6-2/TRBV6-3; CDR3aa: CASSYSRNTEAFF; CDR3nt: TGTGCCAGCAGTTACTCGAGGAACACTGAAGCTTTCTTT
j_gene: TRBJ2-1; d_gene: NA; abundance: few; v_gene: TRBV11-2; CDR3aa: CASSSPRGKTYNEQFF; CDR3nt: TGTGCCAGCAGCTCCCCAAGGGGGAAGACCTACAATGAGCAGTTCTTC
j_gene: TRBJ2-7; d_gene: TRBD1; abundance: few; v_gene: TRBV20-1; CDR3aa: CSANVGTGPHEQYF; CDR3nt: TGCAGTGCTAATGTCGGGACAGGGCCCCACGAGCAGTACTTC
j_gene: TRBJ1-2; d_gene: NA; abundance: many; v_gene: TRBV28; CDR3aa: CASSLRPRIYGYTF; CDR3nt: TGTGCCAGCAGCCTAAGGCCCCGGATCTATGGCTACACCTTC
j_gene: TRBJ2-2; d_gene: TRBD2; abundance: few; v_gene: TRBV24-1; CDR3aa: CATSDGGLAGGVTGELFF; CDR3nt: TGTGCCACCAGTGACGGAGGACTAGCGGGAGGTGTCACCGGGGAGCTGTTTTTT
j_gene: TRBJ2-1; d_gene: TRBD2; abundance: NA; v_gene: TRBV3-1; CDR3aa: CASSRAGGNEQFF; CDR3nt: TGTGCCAGCAGCCGGGCGGGGGGCAATGAGCAGTTCTTC
j_gene: TRBJ1-2; d_gene: TRBD1; abundance: few; v_gene: TRBV28; CDR3aa: CASSLGRTGKNYGYTF; CDR3nt: TGTGCCAGCAGTTTAGGCCGGACAGGGAAAAACTATGGCTACACCTTC
j_gene: TRBJ2-5; d_gene: TRBD2; abundance: few; v_gene: TRBV6-2/TRBV6-3; CDR3aa: CASSPVAGVYRSTRETQYF; CDR3nt: TGTGCCAGCAGTCCAGTAGCGGGAGTTTACCGATCCACCCGGGAGACCCAGTACTTC
j_gene: TRBJ1-1; d_gene: NA; abundance: few; v_gene: TRBV6-1; CDR3aa: CASIHFGLRVSTFF; CDR3nt: TGTGCCAGCATTCACTTCGGATTACGAGTGAGCACTTTCTTT
j_gene: TRBJ2-5; d_gene: TRBD1; abundance: few; v_gene: TRBV7-6; CDR3aa: CASSPGTGVVTQYF; CDR3nt: TGTGCCAGCAGCCCGGGGACAGGGGTAGTGACCCAGTACTTC
j_gene: TRBJ2-3; d_gene: TRBD2; abundance: NA; v_gene: TRBV20-1; CDR3aa: CSAMPLAGGPDTQYF; CDR3nt: TGCAGTGCTATGCCCCTAGCGGGAGGTCCAGATACGCAGTATTTT
j_gene: TRBJ1-2; d_gene: NA; abundance: many; v_gene: TRBV7-2; CDR3aa: CASARDGYTF; CDR3nt: TGTGCCAGCGCCAGGGATGGCTACACCTTC
j_gene: TRBJ2-2; d_gene: TRBD2; abundance: many; v_gene: TRBV7-8; CDR3aa: CASSPRPSGRAAGELFF; CDR3nt: TGTGCCAGCAGCCCTAGACCTAGCGGGAGGGCGGCCGGGGAGCTGTTTTTT
j_gene: TRBJ2-2; d_gene: TRBD1; abundance: NA; v_gene: TRBV4-1; CDR3aa: CASGNRGPNTGELFF; CDR3nt: TGCGCCAGCGGAAACAGGGGGCCGAACACCGGGGAGCTGTTTTTT
j_gene: TRBJ1-2; d_gene: TRBD1; abundance: many; v_gene: TRBV28; CDR3aa: CASGPTRGIGYTF; CDR3nt: TGTGCCAGCGGACCAACCAGGGGGATAGGCTACACCTTC
j_gene: TRBJ2-7; d_gene: TRBD2; abundance: many; v_gene: TRBV9; CDR3aa: CASSVGTSVEQYF; CDR3nt: TGTGCCAGCAGCGTAGGAACTAGCGTCGAGCAGTACTTC
j_gene: TRBJ2-1; d_gene: TRBD1; abundance: many; v_gene: TRBV6-1; CDR3aa: CASSELDRRYNEQFF; CDR3nt: TGTGCCAGCAGTGAATTGGACAGGCGATACAATGAGCAGTTCTTC
j_gene: TRBJ1-2; d_gene: NA; abundance: NA; v_gene: TRBV28; CDR3aa: CVSSLIDRSQDGYTF; CDR3nt: TGTGTCAGCAGTTTAATAGATCGGAGCCAGGATGGCTACACCTTC